This T cell receptor (beta chain) was captured in a study of immune cell composition in non-small cell lung cancer. Study results and limitations: It was not proven that tumour-reactive clones equal dominant tumour-associated clones. Tumour-associated clones >0.5% occurred in approximately 31% of adenocarcinomas, 75% of squamous.

Assay: immunoSEQ multiplex PCR; the TCRdb copy retains only in-frame clones and omits some. Of about 2,200 clones in the sample, 60% to 80% were seen once. Normal lung was taken at the farthest possible site, at least 3 cm from tumour. The J segment lost 6 bases and the V segment lost 7 bases, leaving 9 bases of the junction unmatched. The germline V gene has CDR1 MNHEY and CDR2 SMNVEV (reference sequence). There are 15 residues in the CDR3. This clone is labeled as large. What it binds is unknown. Sequencing input: non-adjacent lung tissue. This chain connects TRBV27 to TRBJ1-6; 7 bases are shared with TRBD1. The sequence was obtained from a human donor with non-small cell lung cancer. In nucleotides, the CDR3 is TGTGCCAGCAAAGCGAGGCGGGACAGTAATTCACCCCTCCACTTT. Its translation: CASKARRDSNSPLHF.